This TCR beta chain originates from a study of blood T cell repertoires in COVID-19. Background on the study: The United States, Italy and Spain provided the acute and convalescent COVID-19 samples. T cells, B-cell-depleted T cells, or PBMCs supplied cDNA or gDNA.

Using immunoSEQ multiplex PCR, the repertoire was profiled, and TCRdb retains in-frame clones only, with some absent. The sample lists 220,000 or so clones; 82% were seen once. CDR3 length: 14 residues. Germline CDR1 and CDR2: SGHTA and FQGNSA. V was cut by 1 base and J by 4 bases, with 11 bases left in between. Seattle-derived patients entered the study during active infection and were followed longitudinally. The receptor comes from a woman over 75 with COVID-19, enrolled during active disease. The chain carries TRBV7-2 and TRBJ2-7; tentative D call: TRBD2 (6 bases). Sequencing was performed on peripheral blood. CDR3 in amino acids: CASSLDPGLYEQYF. The CDR3 bases are TGTGCCAGCAGCTTAGACCCGGGACTTTACGAGCAGTACTTC.